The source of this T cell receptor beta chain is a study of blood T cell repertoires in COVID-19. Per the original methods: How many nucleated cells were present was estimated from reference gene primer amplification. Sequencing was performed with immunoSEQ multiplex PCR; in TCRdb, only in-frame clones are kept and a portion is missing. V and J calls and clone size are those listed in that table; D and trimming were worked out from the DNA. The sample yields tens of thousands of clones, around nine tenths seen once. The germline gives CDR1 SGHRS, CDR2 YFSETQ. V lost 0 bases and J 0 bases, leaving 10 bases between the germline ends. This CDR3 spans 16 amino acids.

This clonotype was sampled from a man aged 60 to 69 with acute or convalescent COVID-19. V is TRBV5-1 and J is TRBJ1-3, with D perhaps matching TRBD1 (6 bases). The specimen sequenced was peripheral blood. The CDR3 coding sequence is TGCGCCAGCAGCTTGGCCCCAGGGGACTCTGGAAACACCATATATTTT. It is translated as CASSLAPGDSGNTIYF.